Sequencing of this T cell receptor beta chain was carried out in a study of OX40 agonist ivuxolimab in advanced cancers. Overall study: Allowance was made for prior anti-PD-1, anti-PD-L1 or anti-CTLA-4 therapy, and 40% had some. Three patients showed partial responses: one hepatocellular carcinoma and two cutaneous melanoma cases.

CDR1 and CDR2 from the germline V gene are SGHTA and FQGTGA. The CDR3 sequence is 15 residues long. Trimming removed 5 bases from V and 1 base from J, with 12 bases in between. Libraries were prepared by immunoSEQ multiplex PCR; TCRdb keeps only in-frame clonotypes and omits some of them. Seen here are tens of thousands of clones, more than 80% observed once, and the top ten hold about a tenth. The specimen comprised CD4+ or CD8+ T cells sorted from blood, sampled in a trial of the OX40 agonist ivuxolimab. The chain uses TRBV7-3 and TRBJ2-1, with a tentative D call TRBD1 (6 bases). The sequence came from an adult with an advanced solid tumor such as melanoma, head and neck, liver or kidney cancer. CDR3 loop: CASSLGGLSYNEQFF. The CDR3, as DNA: TGTGCCAGCAGCCTTGGGGGCCTTTCCTACAATGAGCAGTTCTTC.